The sequence of this T cell receptor beta chain was determined in a study of lymphopenia after photon versus proton radiotherapy. The table came from immunoSEQ multiplex PCR; TCRdb's copy has only in-frame clones and leaves some out. The repertoire has approximately 30,000 clones, around 86% of them found once; the top ten carry under 4.5%. Germline CDR1 reads SGDLS; CDR2 reads YYNGEE. The CDR3 is 15 residues long. The ends lost 4 bases at V and 5 bases at J; junction bases unmatched: 6. To note about this clone: The antigen is not known.

Notes on the study in general: Relative stability marked proton patients; photon patients lost diversity and naive cells. Better survival with proton therapy was suggested as possible, not demonstrated. Larger post-nadir TCR diversity loss correlated inversely with survival in deceased patients.

Sequences were derived from peripheral blood, sampled from a patient treated with photon-based radiotherapy. This TCR was sampled from a woman aged 45 to 65 with pancreatic cancer. The V call is TRBV9, the J call TRBJ2-1; 10 bases line up with TRBD2. The CDR3 sequence is CASSRSGRPHNEQFF. The DNA of the CDR3 is TGTGCCAGCAGCCGTAGCGGGAGGCCCCACAATGAGCAGTTCTTC.